Listed below are T cell receptor beta chains from one sample, sequenced in a study of T cells in Graves' hyperthyroidism and ophthalmopathy. TCRdb reprocessed the multiplex PCR reads with MiXCR, giving one entry per CDR3 protein. The data show around 440,000 distinct CDR3 sequences, 15% to 19% seen once. Sequencing used blood. These receptors were collected from a young woman with Graves' hyperthyroidism. Both conserved end residues are part of each CDR3. Fields, in order: clone size, V gene, J gene, D gene, CDR3 length, CDR3 protein, CDR3 DNA. D genes are given only for firm matches. Clone size is stated in some rows and not others, as once, few, many or a class when expanded.

NA	TRBV20-1	TRBJ1-2	NA	11	CSQKVAYGYTF	TGCAGTCAAAAGGTAGCCTATGGCTACACCTTC
many	TRBV7-2	TRBJ2-7	TRBD1	13	CASSARTGGEQYF	TGTGCCAGCAGCGCGAGAACAGGGGGCGAGCAGTACTTC
few	TRBV10-3	TRBJ2-3	TRBD1	16	CAISPSPGQGGDTQYF	TGTGCCATCAGCCCTAGTCCGGGACAGGGGGGAGATACGCAGTATTTT
many	TRBV20-1	TRBJ1-1	TRBD1	21	CSARDLYRGRGGTIMNTEAFF	TGCAGTGCTAGAGATCTCTACAGGGGGCGCGGAGGAACCATCATGAACACTGAAGCTTTCTTT
few	TRBV14	TRBJ2-7	TRBD2	15	CASSLGLALSYEQYF	TGTGCCAGCAGCCTGGGACTAGCCCTCTCCTACGAGCAGTACTTC
many	TRBV12-3/TRBV12-4	TRBJ2-1	TRBD2	16	CASSQPGTSTYNEQFF	TGTGCCAGCAGTCAGCCCGGGACTAGTACCTACAATGAGCAGTTCTTC
many	TRBV12-3/TRBV12-4	TRBJ1-3	NA	16	CASSFSGRGSGNTIYF	TGTGCCAGCAGTTTCTCCGGGCGGGGCTCTGGAAACACCATATATTTT
many	TRBV7-2	TRBJ1-2	NA	16	CASSSGGVPRAYGYTF	TGTGCCAGCAGCTCCGGCGGAGTGCCGCGGGCCTATGGCTACACCTTC
many	TRBV10-3	TRBJ2-1	NA	14	CAISGGQGYNEQFF	TGTGCCATCAGTGGTGGCCAGGGTTACAATGAGCAGTTCTTC
few	TRBV7-2	TRBJ2-7	NA	13	CASSSGPGYEQYF	TGTGCCAGCAGCTCTGGACCTGGCTACGAGCAGTACTTC
NA	TRBV4-1	TRBJ2-7	NA	13	CASSQEEGVEQYF	TGCGCCAGCAGCCAAGAAGAGGGGGTTGAGCAGTACTTC
NA	TRBV6-5	TRBJ2-7	NA	15	CASSLSGTKSLEQYF	TGTGCCAGCAGTTTGTCCGGGACAAAAAGCCTCGAGCAGTACTTC
many	TRBV7-2	TRBJ2-3	TRBD2	17	CASSFALAGAPGDTQYF	TGTGCCAGCAGCTTCGCACTAGCGGGGGCCCCGGGAGATACGCAGTATTTT
many	TRBV7-2	TRBJ2-3	TRBD2	15	CASGLNGGAVDTQYF	TGTGCCAGCGGGCTGAACGGGGGGGCAGTAGATACGCAGTATTTT
many	TRBV28	TRBJ2-3	TRBD2	18	CASSYTHPAGAGTDTQYF	TGTGCCAGCAGTTACACCCATCCAGCGGGAGCTGGCACAGATACGCAGTATTTT
many	TRBV12-3/TRBV12-4	TRBJ2-2	NA	16	CASNRRAVANTGELFF	TGTGCCAGCAACAGGCGGGCCGTCGCGAACACCGGGGAGCTGTTTTTT
many	TRBV18	TRBJ2-3	NA	15	CASSPIRTHQDTQYF	TGTGCCAGCTCACCGATCAGGACTCATCAAGATACGCAGTATTTT
many	TRBV27	TRBJ1-1	NA	13	CASSLGSATEAFF	TGTGCCAGCAGTTTAGGCTCGGCCACTGAAGCTTTCTTT
many	TRBV20-1	TRBJ1-1	NA	12	CSAPGQSTEAFF	TGCAGTGCTCCCGGACAGAGCACTGAAGCTTTCTTT
NA	TRBV18	TRBJ2-3	NA	17	CASSRSRGSNPTDTQCF	TGTGCCAGCTCAAGATCTCGGGGGTCCAACCCCACAGATACGCAGTGTTTT
many	TRBV6-1	TRBJ2-7	TRBD1	14	CASILGTGFYEQYF	TGTGCCAGCATTCTCGGGACAGGGTTCTACGAGCAGTACTTC
few	TRBV7-9	TRBJ2-1	NA	13	CASGERGGDEQFF	TGTGCCAGCGGTGAGAGGGGAGGCGATGAGCAGTTCTTC
NA	TRBV5-1	TRBJ2-3	TRBD1	16	CASSFDRGTSTDTQYF	TGCGCCAGCAGCTTTGACAGGGGGACTAGCACAGATACGCAGTATTTT
few	TRBV27	TRBJ2-1	NA	17	CASSSLVEGARGNEQFF	TGTGCCAGCAGTTCCCTCGTAGAGGGGGCGCGGGGAAATGAGCAGTTCTTC
NA	TRBV29-1	TRBJ2-3	NA	14	CSVGDSGSTDTQYF	TGCAGCGTTGGAGATAGCGGTAGCACAGATACGCAGTATTTT
many	TRBV18	TRBJ2-1	TRBD2	15	CASSPRGLAGDEQFF	TGTGCCAGCTCCCCTAGGGGACTAGCAGGGGATGAGCAGTTCTTC
many	TRBV6-9	TRBJ1-2	NA	17	CASSFSQSPGSYYGYTF	TGTGCCAGCAGTTTTTCTCAATCTCCGGGCTCCTACTATGGCTACACCTTC
many	TRBV5-1	TRBJ2-7	NA	14	CASSNNLVSGEQYF	TGCGCCAGCAGCAACAATCTAGTCTCGGGCGAGCAGTACTTC
many	TRBV20-1	TRBJ2-3	TRBD2	14	CSATTSGNTDTQYF	TGCAGTGCGACGACTAGCGGCAACACAGATACGCAGTATTTT
NA	TRBV7-9	TRBJ2-1	NA	11	CASQRRREQFF	TGTGCCAGCCAACGGCGGCGCGAGCAGTTCTTC
few	TRBV9	TRBJ2-3	TRBD2	17	CASSVGNSGNVGDTQYF	TGTGCCAGCAGCGTAGGAAATAGCGGGAATGTAGGAGATACGCAGTATTTT
NA	TRBV29-1	TRBJ2-3	TRBD2	15	CSVGGSSGSTDTQYF	TGCAGCGTTGGAGGATCTAGCGGTAGCACAGATACGCAGTATTTT
NA	TRBV15	TRBJ2-7	NA	15	CATSPRAGLTYEQYF	TGTGCCACCAGCCCGCGAGCGGGCTTGACCTACGAGCAGTACTTC
many	TRBV6-2/TRBV6-3	TRBJ2-1	NA	16	CASSPLYGSDYNEQFF	TGTGCCAGCAGTCCCCTCTATGGATCCGACTACAATGAGCAGTTCTTC
few	TRBV12-3/TRBV12-4	TRBJ1-6	TRBD1	15	CASTWTGGGYSPLHF	TGTGCCAGCACCTGGACAGGGGGCGGGTATTCACCCCTCCACTTT
NA	TRBV6-1	TRBJ2-5	NA	13	CASSGGARETQYF	TGTGCCAGCAGTGGGGGGGCTAGGGAGACCCAGTACTTC
NA	TRBV5-1	TRBJ2-7	NA	14	CASSLAQSSYERYF	TGCGCCAGCAGCTTGGCTCAAAGCTCCTACGAGCGGTACTTC
NA	TRBV19	TRBJ2-1	NA	15	CASSIQGQRYNEQFF	TGTGCCAGTAGTATCCAAGGACAGCGCTACAATGAGCAGTTCTTC
few	TRBV15	TRBJ2-1	TRBD2	17	CATSELAGRTLYNEQFF	TGTGCCACCAGCGAACTAGCGGGGAGGACCCTTTACAATGAGCAGTTCTTC
many	TRBV2	TRBJ2-5	NA	15	CASSPVGQGQETQYF	TGTGCCAGCAGCCCGGTGGGCCAGGGTCAAGAGACCCAGTACTTC
many	TRBV28	TRBJ1-1	NA	13	CASTPRMFAEAFF	TGTGCCAGCACCCCCAGGATGTTCGCTGAAGCTTTCTTT
many	TRBV28	TRBJ1-1	TRBD1	16	CASSRDRVFRNTEAFF	TGTGCCAGCAGCAGGGACAGGGTGTTCCGGAACACTGAAGCTTTCTTT
few	TRBV29-1	TRBJ1-1	NA	12	CSVEGQDPEAFF	TGCAGCGTTGAAGGACAAGATCCTGAAGCTTTCTTT
NA	TRBV3-1	TRBJ2-5	TRBD2	15	CASSQVGLAQETQYF	TGTGCCAGCAGCCAAGTGGGACTAGCCCAAGAGACCCAGTACTTC
many	TRBV7-8	TRBJ2-3	TRBD2	15	CASSSNRASGDTQYF	TGTGCCAGCAGCTCAAATAGGGCTAGCGGTGATACGCAGTATTTT
NA	TRBV6-2/TRBV6-3	TRBJ1-1	NA	13	CASRPGANTEAFF	TGTGCCAGCAGGCCCGGGGCGAACACTGAAGCTTTCTTT
many	TRBV28	TRBJ2-1	TRBD1	17	CASSLSYGGTGVNEQFF	TGTGCCAGCAGTTTATCCTATGGGGGGACAGGGGTCAATGAGCAGTTCTTC
many	TRBV13	TRBJ2-1	TRBD1	16	CASSEGQHSSYNEQFF	TGTGCCAGCAGCGAGGGACAGCATAGCTCCTACAATGAGCAGTTCTTC
many	TRBV20-1	TRBJ2-4	NA	13	CSARVPPINIQYF	TGCAGTGCTAGGGTACCCCCAATCAACATTCAGTACTTC
NA	TRBV7-9	TRBJ2-1	NA	13	CASSLESVNEQFF	TGTGCCAGCAGCTTAGAATCGGTCAATGAGCAGTTCTTC
few	TRBV29-1	TRBJ1-2	NA	12	CSAGPVGYGYTF	TGCAGCGCTGGGCCGGTAGGCTATGGCTACACCTTC
NA	TRBV28	TRBJ2-5	NA	13	CASSFGVQETQYF	TGTGCCAGCAGTTTCGGTGTACAAGAGACCCAGTACTTC
NA	TRBV6-6	TRBJ2-3	TRBD1	18	CASSYHQLSRDREDTQYF	TGTGCCAGCAGTTACCACCAATTGTCCCGGGACAGGGAAGATACGCAGTATTTT
many	TRBV12-3/TRBV12-4	TRBJ2-3	NA	13	CASSFWLVDTQYF	TGTGCCAGCAGTTTCTGGCTGGTTGATACGCAGTATTTT
few	TRBV6-6	TRBJ1-4	NA	13	CASSYRVNEKLFF	TGTGCCAGCAGTTACAGGGTTAATGAAAAACTGTTTTTT